This TCR beta chain is from a study of blood T cell repertoires in COVID-19. The V segment lost 0 bases and the J segment 4 bases; nucleotides outside the gene matches: 2. Germline lookup yields CDR1 LGHNA and CDR2 YSLEER. CDR3 length equals 14 residues. Repertoires were generated with immunoSEQ multiplex PCR, while TCRdb's copy carries only in-frame clones and drops some. The sample records approximately 220,000 clones, roughly 80% being singletons. The receptor comes from a woman in her thirties or forties with acute COVID-19. The rearrangement links TRBV4-3 to TRBJ2-7; 8 nucleotides agree with TRBD1. The material sequenced was PBMCs or T cells enriched from blood (not recorded which). The DNA for the CDR3 is TGCGCCAGCAGCCAAGACGGGACAGGATACGAGCAGTACTTC. Translation: CASSQDGTGYEQYF.